This TCR beta chain was sequenced during a study of T cells in Graves' hyperthyroidism and ophthalmopathy. Study-level points and caveats: The majority of expanded thyroid clonotypes above 0.001 also appeared in blood.

This clonotype was seen at least ten times. As yet, its antigen is unknown. Researchers took RNA transcripts and amplified the TCR beta CDR3 regions from them. The TCR CDR3 first-round RT-PCR relied on the HTBI primer set. TCRdb analysed the multiplex PCR reads with MiXCR anew, one entry per CDR3 protein. The table has a few hundred thousand distinct CDR3 sequences, about 15% seen once. Trimming removed 0 bases at V and 12 bases at J, with 15 bases between. The CDR3 is made up of 13 amino acids. Germline assignment: CDR1 GTSNPN and CDR2 SVGIG (reference sequence). The source material was blood. This clonotype was obtained from a woman in her 30s with Graves' hyperthyroidism that later progressed to Graves' ophthalmopathy. The chain joins TRBV30 to TRBJ2-1; D might be TRBD1 or TRBD2, each matching 6 bases. The CDR3 bases are TGTGCCTGGAGTGTACTAGGGGGGAATAGGCAGTTCTTC. This translates into CAWSVLGGNRQFF.